These 8 T cell receptor beta chains were all obtained from the same sample, sequenced in a study of blood T cell repertoires in COVID-19. Using immunoSEQ multiplex PCR, the repertoire was profiled, and TCRdb retains in-frame clones only, with some absent. The sample has almost 250,000 clones, around 89% seen once. Sequencing was performed on PBMCs or T cells enriched from blood (not recorded which). Receptors originate from a woman between 25 and 40 years old who had recovered from COVID-19.

The chain links TRBV29-1 to TRBJ2-1, with TRBD2 identical over 9 bases. Germline CDR1 and CDR2: SQVTM and ANQGSEA. The CDR3 consists of 12 residues. Trimming removed 5 bases from V and 8 bases from J; junction bases left unmatched: 4. The CDR3 region is CSVILAGYEQFF. DNA of the CDR3: TGCAGCGTTATACTAGCGGGCTATGAGCAGTTCTTC.

V usage is TRBV28 and J usage is TRBJ1-5, with D maybe TRBD1 (5 bases). The germline CDR1 and CDR2 sequences are MDHEN and SYDVKM. CDR3 length: 15 residues. The V gene lost 6 bases and the J gene lost 6 bases, with 18 bases spanning the gap. This CDR3 reads CASSLSLGRVQPQHF. Here the CDR3 DNA reads TGTGCCAGCAGCCTTTCCTTGGGCAGGGTTCAGCCCCAGCATTTT.

This clone was counted a few times. This chain links TRBV6-6 with TRBJ2-2; D possibly corresponds to TRBD2 (5 bases). CDR1 and CDR2 (germline): MNHNY, SVGAGI (reference sequence). Trimming shortened V by 5 bases and J by 6 bases, and 28 bases separated the two germline ends. The CDR3 covers 19 residues. The DNA of the CDR3 is TGTGCCAGCAGTCCAACCTACCCCGATGTTTGGGAGACGGCCGGGGAGCTGTTTTTT. Protein: CASSPTYPDVWETAGELFF.

The chain couples TRBV27 to TRBJ1-2; the match to TRBD1 covers 8 bases. Unmatched junction bases numbered 0, after V lost 3 bases and J lost 3 bases. The V gene's germline CDR1 is MNHEY and CDR2 SMNVEV (reference sequence). The CDR3 loop spans 13 amino acids. The CDR3 sequence: CASSLTGDYGYTF. As DNA, the CDR3 is TGTGCCAGCAGTTTGACAGGGGACTATGGCTACACCTTC.

This clone showed up just once. The rearrangement links TRBV28 to TRBJ1-3, with a weak D call TRBD1 (5 bases). This CDR3 region has 19 residues. The V end was cut by 6 bases, the J end by 4 bases, with 28 bases between. Germline assignment: CDR1 MDHEN and CDR2 SYDVKM. The CDR3 DNA is TGTGCCAGCAGATCCACCGGGACTGCCGAAAGTGTAGGCGGAAACACCATATATTTT. It translates to CASRSTGTAESVGGNTIYF.

The chain combines TRBV7-9 with TRBJ2-5; possible D gene TRBD2, 5 bases. Per germline, CDR1 SEHNR and CDR2 FQNEAQ (reference sequence). The V end was cut by 5 bases, the J end by 3 bases, with 16 bases between. This CDR3 spans 15 amino acids. This CDR3 is CASSLTRDREETQYF. CDR3 bases: TGTGCCAGCAGCCTAACTAGAGATCGGGAAGAGACCCAGTACTTC.

This chain joins TRBV20-1 and TRBJ1-5, with D possibly matching TRBD1 (5 bases). V dropped 3 bases and J dropped 11 bases, with 11 bases sitting between them. The CDR3 is 11 amino acids. In germline, CDR1 is DFQATT, CDR2 SNEGSKA (reference sequence). The CDR3 reads CSARGGTSQHF. CDR3 DNA: TGCAGTGCTAGGGGGGGTACGTCCCAGCATTTT.

The CDR3 DNA reads as TGCAGTGCTAGAGTCAGGGACGAGCAGTACTTC. Its translation is CSARVRDEQYF. The V and J genes are TRBV20-1 and TRBJ2-7; D possibly corresponds to TRBD1 (5 bases). Per germline, CDR1 DFQATT and CDR2 SNEGSKA (reference sequence). V lost 1 base and J 5 bases, leaving 6 bases between the germline ends. The CDR3 sequence is 11 residues long.